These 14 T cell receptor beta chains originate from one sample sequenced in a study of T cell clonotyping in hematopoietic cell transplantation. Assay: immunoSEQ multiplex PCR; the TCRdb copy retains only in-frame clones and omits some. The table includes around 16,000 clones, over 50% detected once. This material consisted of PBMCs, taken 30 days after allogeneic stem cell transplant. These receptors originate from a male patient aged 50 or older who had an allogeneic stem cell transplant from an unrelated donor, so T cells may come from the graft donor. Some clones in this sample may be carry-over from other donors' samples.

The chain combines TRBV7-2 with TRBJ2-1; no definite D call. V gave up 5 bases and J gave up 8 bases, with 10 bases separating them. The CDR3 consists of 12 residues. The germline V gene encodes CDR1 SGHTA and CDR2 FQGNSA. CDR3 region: CASSRDNDEQFF. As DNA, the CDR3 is TGTGCCAGCAGCCGTGACAACGATGAGCAGTTCTTC.

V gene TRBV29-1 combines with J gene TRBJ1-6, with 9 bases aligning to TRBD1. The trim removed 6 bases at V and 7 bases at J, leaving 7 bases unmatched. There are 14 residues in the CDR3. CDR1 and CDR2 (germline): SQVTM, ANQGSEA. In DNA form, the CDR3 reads TGCAGCGTCAAACAGGGGGCGAGGAATTCACCCCTCCACTTT. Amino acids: CSVKQGARNSPLHF. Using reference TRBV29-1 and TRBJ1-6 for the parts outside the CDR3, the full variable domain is SAVISQKPSRDICQRGTSLTIQCQVDSQVTMMFWYRQQPGQSLTLIATANQGSEATYESGFVIDKFPISRPNLTFSTLTVSNMSPEDSSIYLCSVKQGARNSPLHFGNGTRLTVT.

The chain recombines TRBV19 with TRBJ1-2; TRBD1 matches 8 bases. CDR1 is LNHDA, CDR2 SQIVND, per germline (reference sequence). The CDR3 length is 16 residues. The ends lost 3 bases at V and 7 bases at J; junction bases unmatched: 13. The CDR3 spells CASSISDRATLFGYTF. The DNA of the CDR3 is TGTGCCAGTAGTATCTCGGACAGGGCGACCTTGTTTGGCTACACCTTC.

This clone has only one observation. CDR3 amino acids: CASSLVSRGQALLRELFF. Written as DNA, the CDR3 is TGCGCCAGCAGCTTGGTGAGTCGAGGACAGGCCCTGTTGAGGGAGCTGTTTTTT. The chain is built from TRBV5-1 and TRBJ2-2; 7 bases are shared with TRBD1. CDR1 and CDR2 from the germline V gene are SGHRS and YFSETQ. CDR3 size: 18 residues. The junction had 17 bases not matched to a gene; V was cut back by 0 bases and J by 9 bases.

CDR3 sequence reads: CASSQVASRAGGYTF. CDR3 in DNA: TGCGCCAGCAGCCAAGTAGCCTCGAGGGCAGGGGGCTACACCTTC. The chain employs TRBV4-3 and TRBJ1-2, with D possibly being TRBD1 (5 bases). The CDR3 extends over 15 amino acids. CDR1 is LGHNA and CDR2 is YSLEER in the germline V gene. Trimming pared 1 base from V and 8 bases from J, leaving 17 bases between.

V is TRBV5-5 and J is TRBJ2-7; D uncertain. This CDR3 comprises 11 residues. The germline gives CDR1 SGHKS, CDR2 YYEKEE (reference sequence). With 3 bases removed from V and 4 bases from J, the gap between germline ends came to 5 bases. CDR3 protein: CASSSLYEQYF. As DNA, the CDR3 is TGTGCCAGCAGCTCGCTGTACGAGCAGTACTTC.

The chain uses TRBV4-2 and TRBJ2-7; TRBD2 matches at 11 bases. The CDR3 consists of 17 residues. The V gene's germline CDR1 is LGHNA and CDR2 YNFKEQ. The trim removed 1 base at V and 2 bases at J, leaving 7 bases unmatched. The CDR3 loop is CASSQVSLTSGTYEQYF. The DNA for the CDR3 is TGTGCCAGCAGCCAAGTAAGTCTGACTAGCGGGACCTACGAGCAGTACTTC.

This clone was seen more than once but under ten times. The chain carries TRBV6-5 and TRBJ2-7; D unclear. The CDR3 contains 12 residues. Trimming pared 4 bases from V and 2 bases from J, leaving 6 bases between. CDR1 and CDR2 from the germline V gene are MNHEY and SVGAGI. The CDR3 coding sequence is TGTGCCAGCAGTTCTTTGACCTACGAGCAGTACTTC. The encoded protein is CASSSLTYEQYF.

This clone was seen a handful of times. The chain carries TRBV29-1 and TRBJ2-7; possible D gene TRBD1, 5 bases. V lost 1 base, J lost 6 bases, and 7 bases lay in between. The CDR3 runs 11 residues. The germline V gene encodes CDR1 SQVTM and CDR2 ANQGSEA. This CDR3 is CSVEVGPEQYF. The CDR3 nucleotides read TGCAGCGTTGAAGTGGGGCCCGAGCAGTACTTC.

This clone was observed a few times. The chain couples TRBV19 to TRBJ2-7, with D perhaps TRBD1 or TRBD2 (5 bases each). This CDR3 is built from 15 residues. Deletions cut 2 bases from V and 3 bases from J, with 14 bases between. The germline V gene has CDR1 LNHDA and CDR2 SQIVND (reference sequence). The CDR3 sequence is CASSINGVGVYEQYF. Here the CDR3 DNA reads TGTGCCAGTAGTATAAACGGGGTAGGGGTCTACGAGCAGTACTTC. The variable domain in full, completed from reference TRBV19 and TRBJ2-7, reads DGGITQSPKYLFRKEGQNVTLSCEQNLNHDAMYWYRQDPGQGLRLIYYSQIVNDFQKGDIAEGYSVSREKKESFPLTVTSAQKNPTAFYLCASSINGVGVYEQYFGPGTRLTVT.

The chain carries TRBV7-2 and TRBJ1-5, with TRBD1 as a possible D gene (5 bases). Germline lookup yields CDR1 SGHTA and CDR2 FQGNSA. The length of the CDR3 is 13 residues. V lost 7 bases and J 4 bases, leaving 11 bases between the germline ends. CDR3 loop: CASTPGPNQPQHF. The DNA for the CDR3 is TGTGCCAGCACCCCAGGGCCAAATCAGCCCCAGCATTTT.

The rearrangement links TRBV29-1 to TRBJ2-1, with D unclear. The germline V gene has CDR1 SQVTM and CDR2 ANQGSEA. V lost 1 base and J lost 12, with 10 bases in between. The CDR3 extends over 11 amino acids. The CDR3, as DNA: TGCAGCGTTGAAGTTCCCAAGGGGCAGTTCTTC. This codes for CSVEVPKGQFF.

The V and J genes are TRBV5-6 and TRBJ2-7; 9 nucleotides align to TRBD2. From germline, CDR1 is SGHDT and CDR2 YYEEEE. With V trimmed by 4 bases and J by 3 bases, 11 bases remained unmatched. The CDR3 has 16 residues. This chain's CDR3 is CASSRSGAGGIYEQYF. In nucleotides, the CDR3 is TGTGCCAGCAGCCGCTCTGGAGCGGGGGGAATCTACGAGCAGTACTTC.

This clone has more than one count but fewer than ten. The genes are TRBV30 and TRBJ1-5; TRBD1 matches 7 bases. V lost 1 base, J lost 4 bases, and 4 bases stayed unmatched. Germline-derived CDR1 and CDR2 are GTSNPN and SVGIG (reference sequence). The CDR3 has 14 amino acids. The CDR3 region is CAWSGGQPNQPQHF. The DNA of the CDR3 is TGTGCCTGGAGTGGGGGACAGCCAAATCAGCCCCAGCATTTT.